The source of this T cell receptor beta chain is a study of blood T cell repertoires in COVID-19. Clones were sequenced by immunoSEQ multiplex PCR, and TCRdb holds only the in-frame ones, with some missing. This sample has some 100,000 clones, with less than 85% found just once. Germline CDR1 SGHRS, CDR2 YFSETQ. Trimming pared 2 bases from V and 3 bases from J, leaving 9 bases between. The CDR3 length is 13 residues. Sample: peripheral blood. The chain carries TRBV5-1 and TRBJ2-7; a possible D gene is TRBD1 (5 bases). The receptor's source is a man in his fifties with acute or convalescent COVID-19. This chain's CDR3 is CASSFQGNYEQYF. In DNA, the CDR3 is TGCGCCAGCAGCTTTCAGGGTAACTACGAGCAGTACTTC.